Listed here are 14 T cell receptor beta chains from one sample, sequenced in a study of a mutant IDH1 vaccine in newly diagnosed glioma (dated by TCRdb to the early 2020s). Libraries were constructed by the immunoSEQ multiplex PCR assay. TCRdb took over this immuneACCESS table, retaining in-frame rearrangements with V and J assigned. Such tables are incomplete; in checked studies, under half of the missing clones stem from an unresolved V gene, and the remainder is unexplained. This sample has tens of thousands of clones in its table, and roughly 80% of those were observed once. 6.5% to 7.5% of the sample rests with the top ten. Explained via the paper, the time point label denotes: week 5, during vaccination. Each vaccine dose, consisting of 300 ug of a 20-mer mutant IDH1 peptide in Montanide, was administered subcutaneously with topical imiquimod. The antigens for these receptors are not known.

The sequenced sample was PBMCs, obtained from a glioma patient whose treatment included an IDH1 peptide vaccine. Every receptor here comes from a man in his forties with glioma. Some clones in this sample may be carry-over from other donors' samples.

The chain employs TRBV25-1 and TRBJ2-5; 7 bases align to TRBD1. V lost 5 bases, J lost 5 bases, and 5 bases stayed unmatched. This CDR3 region has 13 residues. Per germline, CDR1 MGHDK and CDR2 SYGVNS. In nucleotides, the CDR3 is TGTGCCAGCAGTCGACAGGGTCTGGAGACCCAGTACTTC. This encodes CASSRQGLETQYF. The variable domain in full, with the rest retrieved from reference TRBV25-1 and TRBJ2-5, is EADIYQTPRYLVIGTGKKITLECSQTMGHDKMYWYQQDPGMELHLIHYSYGVNSTEKGDLSSESTVSRIRTEHFPLTLESARPSHTSQYLCASSRQGLETQYFGPGTRLLVL.

The chain combines TRBV27 with TRBJ1-1; D call uncertain. The CDR3 sequence is 15 residues long. The germline V and J ends were trimmed by 2 bases and 0 bases, with 10 bases remaining between them. Germline V gives CDR1 MNHEY, CDR2 SMNVEV (reference sequence). The CDR3 spells CASSLAAAMNTEAFF. In DNA form, the CDR3 reads TGTGCCAGCAGTTTAGCCGCAGCCATGAACACTGAAGCTTTCTTT.

This chain links TRBV4-3 with TRBJ1-2, with 7 bases matching TRBD1. From germline, CDR1 is LGHNA and CDR2 YSLEER. V lost 2 bases, J lost 7 bases, and 4 bases stayed unmatched. The CDR3 extends over 13 amino acids. As DNA, the CDR3 is TGCGCCAGCAGCCAAAGACAGGGTCTTGGCTACACCTTC. Translated: CASSQRQGLGYTF.

J is TRBJ1-1 and V is TRBV7-6; D uncertain. The V and J ends lost 1 base and 4 bases respectively, with 7 bases between them. The CDR3 has 13 residues. The germline gives CDR1 SGHVS, CDR2 FNYEAQ. CDR3 residues: CASSLDWSTEAFF. CDR3 DNA: TGTGCCAGCAGCTTAGACTGGTCCACTGAAGCTTTCTTT. Looking up the rest from reference TRBV7-6 and TRBJ1-1 gives the full variable domain: GAGVSQSPRYKVTKRGQDVALRCDPISGHVSLYWYRQALGQGPEFLTYFNYEAQQDKSGLPNDRFSAERPEGSISTLTIQRTEQRDSAMYRCASSLDWSTEAFFGQGTRLTVV.

The sample holds a few counts of this clone. The chain links TRBV15 to TRBJ1-1, with D uncertain. V was clipped by 0 bases and J by 1 base, with 6 bases between them. Germline V CDR1 and CDR2: LNHNV, YYDKDF (reference sequence). CDR3 length: 14 residues. CDR3 in amino acids: CATSRELENTEAFF. The CDR3 DNA sequence: TGTGCCACCAGCAGAGAGTTGGAGAACACTGAAGCTTTCTTT.

This chain uses TRBV6-1 with TRBJ1-5, with a weak D call TRBD1 (6 bases). The CDR3 contains 15 residues. Germline values: CDR1 MNHNS, CDR2 SASEGT. V dropped 7 bases and J dropped 0 bases, with 13 bases sitting between them. In nucleotides, the CDR3 is TGTGCCAGCACCGACAGGAGCTATAGCAATCAGCCCCAGCATTTT. Residues: CASTDRSYSNQPQHF.

This chain joins TRBV4-1 and TRBJ1-6, with unresolved D. V was shortened by 4 bases and J by 5 bases, with 15 bases between the two germline ends. This CDR3 spans 16 amino acids. Germline V gives CDR1 MGHRA, CDR2 YSYEKL. The CDR3 reads CASSRRISDNNSPLHF. Here the CDR3 DNA reads TGCGCCAGCAGCCGCCGGATCTCCGACAATAATTCACCCCTCCACTTT.

The chain recombines TRBV5-3 with TRBJ1-2; D perhaps matches TRBD1 (6 bases). TRBV5-3 is identified as an open reading frame with a role that is uncertain. Trimming removed 7 bases from V and 2 bases from J, with 12 bases in between. The CDR3 totals 13 residues. CDR3 sequence reads: CARGNRENYGYTF. CDR3 nucleotides: TGTGCCAGAGGGAACAGGGAAAACTATGGCTACACCTTC.

The chain employs TRBV5-4 and TRBJ2-5; TRBD1 matches at 8 bases. The DNA end is more similar to TRBJ2-7, so the J call may be wrong. In germline, CDR1 is SGHNT, CDR2 YYREEE (reference sequence). This CDR3 comprises 14 residues. CDR3 in amino acids: CASSLGTGLYEQYF. The CDR3 coding sequence is TGTGCCAGCAGCTTGGGGACAGGGCTCTACGAGCAGTACTTC.

CDR3 sequence (DNA): TGTGCCAGCAGTTATCCGGGACAGGGCTACGAGCAGTACTTC. Translated: CASSYPGQGYEQYF. The rearrangement uses TRBV28 and TRBJ2-7; TRBD1 matches 9 bases. Per the germline V gene, CDR1 is MDHEN and CDR2 is SYDVKM. V shed 4 bases and J 3 bases; nucleotides not matched to a gene: 4. This CDR3 is 14 amino acids long.

The rearrangement links TRBV19 to TRBJ2-2; TRBD1 is a possible D gene (7 bases). The CDR3 runs to 16 residues. V shed 3 bases and J shed 4 bases, with 15 bases lying between them. Per the germline V gene, CDR1 is LNHDA and CDR2 is SQIVND (reference sequence). CDR3 residues: CASSITPGGSTGELFF. The CDR3 coding sequence is TGTGCCAGTAGTATCACGCCAGGGGGGAGCACCGGGGAGCTGTTTTTT.

The chain is built from TRBV10-3 and TRBJ1-1, with D unresolved. The V gene lost 2 bases and the J gene lost 3 bases, with 13 bases spanning the gap. Per germline, CDR1 ENHRY and CDR2 SYGVKD. The CDR3 is 15 residues long. The CDR3 nucleotides are TGTGCCATCAGTGAGAAATGGCAGGTGTACACTGAAGCTTTCTTT. It codes for CAISEKWQVYTEAFF.

The chain is built from TRBV9 and TRBJ1-4, with D perhaps matching TRBD1 (6 bases). In germline, CDR1 is SGDLS, CDR2 YYNGEE. The CDR3 extends over 14 amino acids. The germline V and J ends were trimmed by 2 bases and 2 bases, with 7 bases remaining between them. The CDR3: CASSVDSTNEKLFF. CDR3 in DNA: TGTGCCAGCAGCGTGGACAGTACTAATGAAAAACTGTTTTTT.

V is TRBV10-3 and J is TRBJ2-3, with TRBD2 matching 13 bases. The germline V gene encodes CDR1 ENHRY and CDR2 SYGVKD. The ends lost 10 bases at V and 2 bases at J; junction bases unmatched: 3. The CDR3 totals 14 residues. CDR3: CATGLAGDTDTQYF. The DNA for the CDR3 is TGTGCCACCGGACTAGCGGGGGACACAGATACGCAGTATTTT.